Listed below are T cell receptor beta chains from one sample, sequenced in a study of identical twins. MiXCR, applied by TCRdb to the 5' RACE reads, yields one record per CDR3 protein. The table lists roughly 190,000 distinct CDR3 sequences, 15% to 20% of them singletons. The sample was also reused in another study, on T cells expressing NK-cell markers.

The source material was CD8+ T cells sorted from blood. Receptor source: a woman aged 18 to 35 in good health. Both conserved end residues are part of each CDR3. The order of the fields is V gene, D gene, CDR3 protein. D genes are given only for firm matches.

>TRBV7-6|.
CASSPGLIYQETQYF
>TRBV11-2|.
CASSFTTDTQYF
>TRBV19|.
CASNYRGGPIAEQYF
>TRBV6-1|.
CASSPGRTNYGYTF
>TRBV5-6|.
CASSLGEQPQHF
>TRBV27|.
CASSYSNTGELFF
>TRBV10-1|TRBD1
CASSMTGVAEAFF
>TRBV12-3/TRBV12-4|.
CASSLARNSYNEQFF
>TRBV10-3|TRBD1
CAISGGTGGRETQYF
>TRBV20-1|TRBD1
CSARDRESYNEQFF
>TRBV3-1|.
CASTRDTHNEQFF
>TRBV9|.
CASSGRVGSPEAFF
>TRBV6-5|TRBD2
CASSYSASGTTYEQYF
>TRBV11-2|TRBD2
CASSFGTSLGETQYF
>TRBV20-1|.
CSARFSGTEAFF
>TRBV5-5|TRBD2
CASSLEGTSGPSYNEQFF
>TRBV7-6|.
CASSPRLGISGANVLTF
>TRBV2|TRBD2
CASSWTRRPAETQYF
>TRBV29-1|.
CSVDLSPNEQFF
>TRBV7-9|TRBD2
CASSDGRAGRKTQYF
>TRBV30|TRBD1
CAWRDSGQGYSF
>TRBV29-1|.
CIVTDKSYGYTF
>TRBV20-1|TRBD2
CSAAGDPGPYEQYF
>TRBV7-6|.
CASSLVADLETQYF
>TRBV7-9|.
CASQREAGTGELFF
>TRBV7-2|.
CASSAPGHLNTEAFF
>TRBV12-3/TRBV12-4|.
CATTDRSSYNEQFF
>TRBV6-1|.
CASAGHGVPGELFF
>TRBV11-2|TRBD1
CASRGTGIYEQYF